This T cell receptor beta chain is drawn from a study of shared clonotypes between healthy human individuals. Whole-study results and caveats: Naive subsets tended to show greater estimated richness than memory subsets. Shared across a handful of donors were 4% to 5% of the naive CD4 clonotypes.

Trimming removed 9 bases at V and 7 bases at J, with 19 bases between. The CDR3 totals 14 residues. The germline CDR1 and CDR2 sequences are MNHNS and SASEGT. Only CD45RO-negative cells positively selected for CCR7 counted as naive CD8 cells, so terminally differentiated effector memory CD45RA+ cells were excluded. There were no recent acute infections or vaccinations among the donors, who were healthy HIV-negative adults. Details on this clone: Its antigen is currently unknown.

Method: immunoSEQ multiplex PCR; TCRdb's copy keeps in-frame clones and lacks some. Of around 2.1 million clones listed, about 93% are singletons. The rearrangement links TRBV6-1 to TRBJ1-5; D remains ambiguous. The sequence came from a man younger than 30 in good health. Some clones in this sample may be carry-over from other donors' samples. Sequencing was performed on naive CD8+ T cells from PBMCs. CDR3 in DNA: TGTGCCAGTGATAACGGGTTAGGCGGCCAGCCCCAGCATTTT. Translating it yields CASDNGLGGQPQHF.